The next 9 T cell receptor beta chains were all read from a single sample in a study of blood T cell repertoires in COVID-19. Sequencing used immunoSEQ multiplex PCR; TCRdb keeps in-frame clones, though not all of them. In the table there are more than 95,000 clones, about 70% of which are singletons. Sequences were obtained from peripheral blood. These receptors were obtained from a woman in her 70s with acute or convalescent COVID-19.

This clone was detected a few times. The rearrangement joins TRBV27 to TRBJ2-1, with 16 positions matching TRBD2. The ends lost 8 bases at V and 8 bases at J; junction bases unmatched: 6. Germline CDR1 MNHEY, CDR2 SMNVEV (reference sequence). The CDR3 extends over 15 amino acids. The CDR3 DNA reads as TGTGCCAGCGGGGGACTAGCGGGAGGGGAAGATGAGCAGTTCTTC. Protein sequence: CASGGLAGGEDEQFF.

The rearrangement joins TRBV7-2 to TRBJ2-3, with 7 bases matching TRBD1. V was clipped by 5 bases and J by 4 bases; unmatched bases: 12. This CDR3 contains 16 residues. CDR1 is SGHTA, CDR2 FQGNSA, per germline. This CDR3 is CASSLWTGGPPDTQYF. CDR3 DNA sequence: TGTGCCAGCAGCCTGTGGACAGGAGGTCCCCCAGATACGCAGTATTTT.

This chain uses TRBV3-1 (or the pseudogene TRBV3-2) with TRBJ2-7; perhaps TRBD2 as D (5 bases). Germline values: CDR1 LGHDT, CDR2 YNNKEL (reference sequence). V shed 2 bases and J shed 11 bases, with 16 bases lying between them. The CDR3 loop spans 13 amino acids. The CDR3: CASSQSPGPREYF. CDR3 DNA sequence: TGTGCCAGCAGCCAAAGCCCAGGCCCGAGGGAGTACTTC.

V usage is TRBV3-1 (or the pseudogene TRBV3-2) and J usage is TRBJ1-6, with TRBD1 matching 9 bases. The CDR3 sequence is 16 residues long. J was trimmed by 6 bases and V by 4 bases; bases with no gene match: 7. The germline V gene encodes CDR1 LGHDT and CDR2 YNNKEL (reference sequence). The CDR3 DNA follows: TGTGCCAGCAGCCGAGGGACAGGGCGAGGTAATTCACCCCTCCACTTT. Translated, it gives CASSRGTGRGNSPLHF.

The J gene is TRBJ1-1, the V gene TRBV10-3, with D perhaps TRBD1 (5 bases). Trimming stripped 3 bases from V and 12 bases from J, with 14 bases between. CDR3 length: 12 residues. Germline loops: CDR1 ENHRY, CDR2 SYGVKD. CDR3 DNA sequence: TGTGCCATCAGTGAAAACCAGGGATCAACTTTCTTT. Protein product: CAISENQGSTFF.

V is TRBV4-2 and J is TRBJ1-5; 7 bases match TRBD1. V lost 0 bases to trimming and J lost 4 bases; unmatched junction nucleotides: 6. Germline assignment: CDR1 LGHNA and CDR2 YNFKEQ. This CDR3 region has 16 residues. The CDR3 region is CASSQEAGGFNQPQHF. The CDR3 coding sequence is TGTGCCAGCAGCCAAGAGGCAGGGGGATTTAATCAGCCCCAGCATTTT.

J is TRBJ1-5 and V is TRBV29-1, with TRBD1 matching over 7 bases. The V gene end was trimmed by 0 bases and the J gene end by 0 bases; junction bases not matched to a gene: 17. There are 20 residues in the CDR3. From germline, CDR1 is SQVTM and CDR2 ANQGSEA. CDR3 nucleotide sequence: TGCAGCGTTGAAGAACCCTCGATACGAAACGGGACAGCTAGCAATCAGCCCCAGCATTTT. Encoded protein: CSVEEPSIRNGTASNQPQHF.

This clone has ten or more counts. This sequence joins TRBV12-5 and TRBJ1-5; D ambiguous. V was clipped by 2 bases and J by 6 bases, with 14 bases between them. The CDR3 is 15 amino acids. Germline V gene lookup returns CDR1 LGHNT and CDR2 FRNRAP. The CDR3 loop is CASGLSGLKGQPQHF. CDR3 coding DNA: TGTGCTAGTGGTTTGTCGGGTCTAAAAGGTCAGCCCCAGCATTTT.

The chain joins TRBV12-5 to TRBJ1-2, with D tentatively TRBD1 (6 bases). The V gene's germline CDR1 is LGHNT and CDR2 FRNRAP. Trimming cost V 2 bases and J 0 bases, with 19 bases left between them. This CDR3 is built from 18 residues. The CDR3 region is CASGLSQNRVAANYGYTF. The CDR3 coding sequence is TGTGCTAGTGGTTTGTCCCAAAACAGGGTCGCGGCTAACTATGGCTACACCTTC.